This passage covers 20 T cell receptor beta chains from one sample sequenced in a study of blood T cell repertoires in COVID-19. Here immunoSEQ multiplex PCR was the method, and the copy in TCRdb shows in-frame clones only, minus some. Found here are roughly 260,000 clones, roughly 84% of them singletons; the top ten hold 2.5% to 3.5%. Specimen: peripheral blood. These receptors were taken from a woman under 30 with acute or convalescent COVID-19.

The chain couples TRBV7-2 to TRBJ2-7; 8 bases match TRBD2. Losses at the gene ends were 1 base for V and 4 bases for J; bases not matched to a gene: 12. This CDR3 has 17 amino acids. Germline V gives CDR1 SGHTA, CDR2 FQGNSA. The CDR3 DNA reads TGTGCCAGCAGCTTAGAGTTTGGGGCGGGAGGAGGGTACGAGCAGTACTTC. Translation gives CASSLEFGAGGGYEQYF.

The chain links TRBV6-6 to TRBJ2-5; the match to TRBD2 covers 12 bases. From germline, CDR1 is MNHNY and CDR2 SVGAGI (reference sequence). V lost 7 bases, J lost 4 bases, and 7 bases stayed unmatched. The CDR3 is made up of 15 amino acids. The CDR3: CASTQVTSGRETQYF. In DNA, the CDR3 is TGTGCCAGCACCCAGGTGACTAGCGGGAGAGAGACCCAGTACTTC.

The rearrangement joins TRBV6-5 to TRBJ1-6; D gene ambiguous. Germline V CDR1 and CDR2: MNHEY, SVGAGI. V lost 0 bases and J 7 bases, leaving 10 bases between the germline ends. There are 15 residues in the CDR3. The CDR3 DNA reads TGTGCCAGCAGTTACTCGTGGCGGATAAATTCACCCCTCCACTTT. Protein sequence: CASSYSWRINSPLHF.

V is TRBV7-3 and J is TRBJ2-2, with D uncertain. The CDR3 runs to 14 residues. The V gene's germline CDR1 is SGHTA and CDR2 FQGTGA. Trimming left V 2 bases short and J 1 base short, with 5 bases between. CDR3 residues: CASSLRRNTGELFF. As DNA, the CDR3 is TGTGCCAGCAGCTTACGCAGGAACACCGGGGAGCTGTTTTTT.

The chain links TRBV24-1 to TRBJ1-5; D possibly corresponds to TRBD1 (5 bases). Germline V CDR1 and CDR2: KGHDR, SFDVKD. The CDR3 totals 14 residues. Trimming removed 5 bases from V and 3 bases from J, with 10 bases in between. The CDR3 sequence: CATSVGGYNQPQHF. In nucleotides, the CDR3 is TGTGCCACCAGTGTTGGGGGGTACAATCAGCCCCAGCATTTT.

V gene TRBV12-3 or TRBV12-4 combines with J gene TRBJ2-7; maybe TRBD2 (6 bases). The germline V and J ends were trimmed by 6 bases and 3 bases, with 12 bases remaining between them. CDR3 length equals 13 residues. CDR3 nucleotide sequence: TGTGCCAGCAGCGCGGGACCGAACTACGAGCAGTACTTC. As protein: CASSAGPNYEQYF.

The chain links TRBV5-1 to TRBJ2-3; 8 nucleotides agree with TRBD2. Germline V lookup: CDR1 SGHRS, CDR2 YFSETQ. The length of the CDR3 is 15 residues. The junction had 8 bases not matched to a gene; V was cut back by 6 bases and J by 2 bases. CDR3 DNA sequence: TGCGCCAGCAAGGAGCGGGAGAGGGACACAGATACGCAGTATTTT. Its protein is CASKERERDTDTQYF.

The CDR3 loop reads CASRRERESEQYF. DNA for the CDR3: TGTGCCAGCAGGAGGGAGCGGGAAAGCGAGCAGTACTTC. V usage is TRBV12-3 or TRBV12-4 and J usage is TRBJ2-7, with 7 positions matching TRBD2. The J segment lost 6 bases and the V segment lost 6 bases, leaving 8 bases of the junction unmatched. The CDR3 length is 13 residues.

The V and J genes are TRBV20-1 and TRBJ1-5; the D gene is possibly TRBD1 (5 bases). The V and J ends lost 3 bases and 1 base respectively, with 16 bases between them. The germline gives CDR1 DFQATT, CDR2 SNEGSKA (reference sequence). The CDR3 has 16 residues. The CDR3 DNA follows: TGCAGTGCTAGTTTAGGGACTGAATTCAGCAATCAGCCCCAGCATTTT. Translated, it gives CSASLGTEFSNQPQHF.

This clone showed up many times. J is TRBJ2-7 and V is TRBV6-1, with 7 bases identical to TRBD1. This CDR3 contains 15 residues. Per germline, CDR1 MNHNS and CDR2 SASEGT. Trimming removed 1 base from V and 4 bases from J; junction bases left unmatched: 7. The CDR3 region has the DNA TGTGCCAGCAGTGAAGGACAGGGCCCTTTTTACGAGCAGTACTTC. Amino acids: CASSEGQGPFYEQYF.

The chain combines TRBV7-9 with TRBJ1-6; D gene ambiguous. Looked up from germline, CDR1 is SEHNR and CDR2 is FQNEAQ (reference sequence). The CDR3 has 15 amino acids. V lost 2 bases and J 5 bases, leaving 10 bases between the germline ends. CDR3 coding DNA: TGTGCCAGCAGCTTAAGGAACACAGATAATTCACCCCTCCACTTT. It is translated as CASSLRNTDNSPLHF.

This clone came up a few times. The chain has TRBV13 and TRBJ2-7; 10 positions match TRBD1. The CDR3 consists of 16 residues. The V and J ends lost 7 bases and 5 bases, in that order; junction bases with no gene match: 14. Germline V gene lookup returns CDR1 PRHDT and CDR2 FYEKMQ (reference sequence). CDR3: CASTLPPGQGSHEQYF. CDR3 nucleotides: TGTGCCAGCACCCTCCCTCCGGGACAGGGGTCCCACGAGCAGTACTTC.

The V gene is TRBV7-8, the J gene TRBJ1-4; D ambiguous. V was clipped by 5 bases and J by 0 bases, with 13 bases between them. The V gene's germline CDR1 is SGHVS and CDR2 FQNEAQ. This CDR3 spans 16 amino acids. The CDR3 protein is CASSPRVVATNEKLFF. CDR3 bases: TGTGCCAGCAGCCCCCGGGTCGTTGCAACTAATGAAAAACTGTTTTTT.

This CDR3 reads CASSMGLVIQETQYF. In DNA form, the CDR3 reads TGTGCCAGTAGTATGGGTCTAGTCATCCAAGAGACCCAGTACTTC. The V call is TRBV19, the J call TRBJ2-5; D unclear. The CDR3 is made up of 15 amino acids. V was trimmed by 3 bases and J by 1 base, leaving 12 bases between them. Germline values: CDR1 LNHDA, CDR2 SQIVND (reference sequence).

V gene TRBV30 combines with J gene TRBJ1-6, with 7 bases fitting TRBD1. Trimming at V came to 2 bases and at J to 10 bases, leaving 8 bases not matched to a gene. The CDR3 is 14 residues long. CDR1 is GTSNPN, CDR2 SVGIG, per germline (reference sequence). Here the CDR3 DNA reads TGTGCCTGGAGTCCGTGGGACAGAGCCTCACCCCTCCACTTT. Translation: CAWSPWDRASPLHF.

The chain employs TRBV6-2 or TRBV6-3 and TRBJ1-5; 8 bases agree with TRBD1. V was pared by 5 bases and J by 6 bases, with 3 bases of the junction left unmatched. The CDR3 is 13 residues long. Germline V gene lookup returns CDR1 MNHEY and CDR2 SVGEGT. DNA for the CDR3: TGTGCCAGCAGTCCGGACAGGGTTCAGCCCCAGCATTTT. The encoded protein is CASSPDRVQPQHF.

This chain uses TRBV5-1 with TRBJ2-7; D gene uncertain. The V end was cut by 2 bases, the J end by 5 bases, with 11 bases between. The V gene's germline CDR1 is SGHRS and CDR2 YFSETQ. The CDR3 spans 13 residues. As DNA, the CDR3 is TGCGCCAGCAGCTTTTGGAGATTCCACGAGCAGTACTTC. Translating gives CASSFWRFHEQYF.

V usage is TRBV18 and J usage is TRBJ2-7; D unresolved. Trimming cost V 0 bases and J 3 bases, with 12 bases left between them. The CDR3 extends over 15 amino acids. Germline V gives CDR1 KGHSH, CDR2 LQKENI. CDR3 sequence (DNA): TGTGCCAGCTCACCACCAGACTCCTTACTCTACGAGCAGTACTTC. Translating it yields CASSPPDSLLYEQYF.

Remarks on this clone: Because the CDR3's place on the DNA is in doubt, the DNA is left out and the CDR3 is given as listed by TCRdb. The V and J genes are TRBV27 and TRBJ2-7; whether TRBD2, the table's D call, matches the DNA was not checked. Germline V gene data show CDR1 as MNHEY and CDR2 as SMNVEV (reference sequence). 11 amino acids form the CDR3, both terminal residues included. The CDR3 reads CASSSGEKQYF.

The chain recombines TRBV30 with TRBJ1-4; 9 nucleotides align to TRBD1. The germline V gene encodes CDR1 GTSNPN and CDR2 SVGIG (reference sequence). The CDR3 totals 15 residues. V shed 1 base and J 8 bases; nucleotides not matched to a gene: 8. This CDR3 is CAWSEQGARREKLFF. In DNA form, the CDR3 reads TGTGCCTGGAGTGAACAGGGGGCACGGCGGGAAAAACTGTTTTTT.